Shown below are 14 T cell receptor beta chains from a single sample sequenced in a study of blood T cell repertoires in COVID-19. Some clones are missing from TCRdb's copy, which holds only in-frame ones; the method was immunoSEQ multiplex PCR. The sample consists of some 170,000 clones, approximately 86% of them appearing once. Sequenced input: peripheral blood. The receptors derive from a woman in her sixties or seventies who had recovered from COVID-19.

The DNA for the CDR3 is TGCGCCAGCAGCTCCGGGACAGCCTCCTACGAGCAGTACTTC. Encoded protein: CASSSGTASYEQYF. The genes are TRBV5-1 and TRBJ2-7; TRBD1 matches at 7 bases. The CDR3 is made up of 14 amino acids. Losses at the gene ends were 3 bases for V and 0 bases for J; bases not matched to a gene: 3. Germline-derived CDR1 and CDR2 are SGHRS and YFSETQ.

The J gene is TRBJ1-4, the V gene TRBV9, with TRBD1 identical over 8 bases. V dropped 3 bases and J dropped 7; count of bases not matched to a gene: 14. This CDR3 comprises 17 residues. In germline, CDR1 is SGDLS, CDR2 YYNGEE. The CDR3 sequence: CASSAYPGQASVEKLFF. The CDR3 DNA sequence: TGTGCCAGCAGCGCGTACCCGGGACAGGCGAGTGTTGAAAAACTGTTTTTT.

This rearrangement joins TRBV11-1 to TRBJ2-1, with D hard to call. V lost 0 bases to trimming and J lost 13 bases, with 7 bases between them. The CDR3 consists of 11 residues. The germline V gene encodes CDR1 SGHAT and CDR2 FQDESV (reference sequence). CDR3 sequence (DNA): TGTGCCAGCAGCTTAGCGCAGGCCCAGTTCTTC. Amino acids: CASSLAQAQFF.

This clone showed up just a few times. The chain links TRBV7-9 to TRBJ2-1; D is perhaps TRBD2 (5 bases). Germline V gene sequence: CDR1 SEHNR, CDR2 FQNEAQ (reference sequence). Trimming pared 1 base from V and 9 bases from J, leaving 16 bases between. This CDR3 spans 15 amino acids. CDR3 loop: CASSLVTGSSSEQFF. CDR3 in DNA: TGTGCCAGCAGCTTAGTCACGGGGTCCTCCAGTGAGCAGTTCTTC.

For the CDR3, the DNA is TGCGCCAGCAGCCCAGCCTTGGACAGGGCTAACTATGGCTACACCTTC. Amino acid sequence: CASSPALDRANYGYTF. The V and J genes are TRBV5-1 and TRBJ1-2; 8 positions match TRBD1. CDR3 length equals 16 residues. Trimming at V came to 4 bases and at J to 0 bases, leaving 8 bases not matched to a gene. Looked up from germline, CDR1 is SGHRS and CDR2 is YFSETQ. The full variable domain, rest sourced from reference TRBV5-1 and TRBJ1-2, is KAGVTQTPRYLIKTRGQQVTLSCSPISGHRSVSWYQQTPGQGLQFLFEYFSETQRNKGNFPGRFSGRQFSNSRSEMNVSTLELGDSALYLCASSPALDRANYGYTFGSGTRLTVV.

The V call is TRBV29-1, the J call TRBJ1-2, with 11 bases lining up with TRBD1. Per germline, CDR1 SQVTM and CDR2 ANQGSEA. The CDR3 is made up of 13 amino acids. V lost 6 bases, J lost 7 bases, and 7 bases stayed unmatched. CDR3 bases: TGCAGCGTCACCGGACAGGGGGCCGTTGGCTACACCTTC. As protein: CSVTGQGAVGYTF.

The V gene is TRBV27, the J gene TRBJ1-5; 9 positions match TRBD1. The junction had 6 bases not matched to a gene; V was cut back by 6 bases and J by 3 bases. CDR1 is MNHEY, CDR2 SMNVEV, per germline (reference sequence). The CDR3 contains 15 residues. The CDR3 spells CASSPGTGTNQPQHF. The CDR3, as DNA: TGTGCCAGCAGCCCCGGGACAGGGACCAATCAGCCCCAGCATTTT.

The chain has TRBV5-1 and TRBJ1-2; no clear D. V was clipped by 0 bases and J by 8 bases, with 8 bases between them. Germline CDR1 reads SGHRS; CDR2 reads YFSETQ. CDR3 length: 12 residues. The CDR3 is CASSLGEGGYTF. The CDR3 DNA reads TGCGCCAGCAGCTTGGGAGAGGGAGGCTACACCTTC.

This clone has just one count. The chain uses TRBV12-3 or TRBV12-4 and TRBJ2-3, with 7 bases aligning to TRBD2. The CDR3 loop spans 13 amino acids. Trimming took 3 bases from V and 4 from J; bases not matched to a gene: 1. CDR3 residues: CASSFAGADTQYF. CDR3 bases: TGTGCCAGCAGTTTTGCGGGGGCAGATACGCAGTATTTT.

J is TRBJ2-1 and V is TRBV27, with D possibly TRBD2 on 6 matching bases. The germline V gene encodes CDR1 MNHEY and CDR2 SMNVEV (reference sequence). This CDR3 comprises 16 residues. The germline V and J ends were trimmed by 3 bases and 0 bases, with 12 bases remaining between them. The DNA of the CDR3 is TGTGCCAGCAGTTTTGGCGGGGCGAGCTCCTACAATGAGCAGTTCTTC. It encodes CASSFGGASSYNEQFF.

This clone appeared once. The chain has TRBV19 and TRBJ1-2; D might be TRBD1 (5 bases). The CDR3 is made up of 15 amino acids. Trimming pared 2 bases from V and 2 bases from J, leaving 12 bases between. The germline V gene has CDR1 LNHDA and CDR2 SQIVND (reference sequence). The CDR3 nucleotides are TGTGCCAGTAGTATAATTGGGGCAGGAAACTATGGCTACACCTTC. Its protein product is CASSIIGAGNYGYTF.

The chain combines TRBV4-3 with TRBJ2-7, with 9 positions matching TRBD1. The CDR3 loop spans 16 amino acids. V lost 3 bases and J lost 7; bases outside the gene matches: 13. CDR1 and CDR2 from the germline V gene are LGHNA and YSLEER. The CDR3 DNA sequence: TGCGCCAGCAGCCAGGATCAGAGGACAGGGGTCAAGGAGCAGTACTTC. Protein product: CASSQDQRTGVKEQYF.

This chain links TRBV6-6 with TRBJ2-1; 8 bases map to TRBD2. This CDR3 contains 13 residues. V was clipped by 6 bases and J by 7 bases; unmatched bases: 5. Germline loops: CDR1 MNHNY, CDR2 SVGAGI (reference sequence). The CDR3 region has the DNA TGTGCCAGCAGCGGGGGGGGATTGAATGAGCAGTTCTTC. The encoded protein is CASSGGGLNEQFF.

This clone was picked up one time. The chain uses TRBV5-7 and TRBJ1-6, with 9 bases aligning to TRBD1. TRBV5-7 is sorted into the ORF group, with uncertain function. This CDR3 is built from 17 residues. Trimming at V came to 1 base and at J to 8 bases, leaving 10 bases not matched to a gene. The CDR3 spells CASSLKWTGDVDSPLHF. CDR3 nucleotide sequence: TGTGCCAGCAGCTTGAAATGGACAGGGGATGTTGATTCACCCCTCCACTTT.